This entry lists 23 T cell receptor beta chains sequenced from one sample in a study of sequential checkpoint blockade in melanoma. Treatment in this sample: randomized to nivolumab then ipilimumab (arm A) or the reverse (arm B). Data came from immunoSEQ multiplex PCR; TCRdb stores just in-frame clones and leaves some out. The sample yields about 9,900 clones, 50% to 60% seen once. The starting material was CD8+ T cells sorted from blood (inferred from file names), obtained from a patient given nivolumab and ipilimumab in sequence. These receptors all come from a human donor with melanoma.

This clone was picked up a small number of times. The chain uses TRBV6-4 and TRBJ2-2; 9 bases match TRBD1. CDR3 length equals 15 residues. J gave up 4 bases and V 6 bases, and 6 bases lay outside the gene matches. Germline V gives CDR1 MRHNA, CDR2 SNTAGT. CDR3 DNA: TGTGCCAGCAGCCCTGGACAGGGGAGCACCGGGGAGCTGTTTTTT. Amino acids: CASSPGQGSTGELFF.

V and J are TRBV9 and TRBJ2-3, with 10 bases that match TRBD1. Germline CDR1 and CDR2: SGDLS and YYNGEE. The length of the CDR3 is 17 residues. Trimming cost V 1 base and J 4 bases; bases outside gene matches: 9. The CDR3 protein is CASSVSAGTGAADTQYF. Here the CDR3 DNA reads TGTGCCAGCAGCGTATCGGCCGGGACAGGGGCCGCAGATACGCAGTATTTT.

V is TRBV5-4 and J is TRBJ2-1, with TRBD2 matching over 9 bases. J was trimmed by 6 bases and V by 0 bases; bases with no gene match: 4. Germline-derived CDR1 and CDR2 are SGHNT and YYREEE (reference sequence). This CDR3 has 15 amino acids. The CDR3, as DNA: TGTGCCAGCAGCTTGGGGAATAGCGGGGGCAATGAGCAGTTCTTC. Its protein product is CASSLGNSGGNEQFF.

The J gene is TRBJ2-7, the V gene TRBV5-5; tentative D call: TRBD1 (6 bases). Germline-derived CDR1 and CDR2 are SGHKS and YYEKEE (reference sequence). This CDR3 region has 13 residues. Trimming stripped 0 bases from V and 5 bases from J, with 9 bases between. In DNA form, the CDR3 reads TGTGCCAGCAGCTTGGACAGGGCGGACGAGCAGTACTTC. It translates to CASSLDRADEQYF.

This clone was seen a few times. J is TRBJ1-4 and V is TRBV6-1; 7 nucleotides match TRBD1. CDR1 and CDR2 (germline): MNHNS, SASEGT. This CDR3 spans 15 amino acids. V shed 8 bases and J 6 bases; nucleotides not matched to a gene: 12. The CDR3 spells CASSKRGPSYEKLFF. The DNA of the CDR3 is TGTGCCAGCTCCAAAAGGGGGCCCTCTTATGAAAAACTGTTTTTT.

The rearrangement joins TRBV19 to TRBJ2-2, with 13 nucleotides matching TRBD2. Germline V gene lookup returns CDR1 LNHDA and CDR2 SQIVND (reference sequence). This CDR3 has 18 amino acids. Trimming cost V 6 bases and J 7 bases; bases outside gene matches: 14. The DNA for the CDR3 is TGTGCCAGTAGGCGCGGACTAGCGGGGGCTAAAGGGATCGGGGAGCTGTTTTTT. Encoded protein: CASRRGLAGAKGIGELFF.

The CDR3 nucleotides read TGTGCCAGCACTAACGAGGAGAGCTCCTACGAGCAGTACTTC. Its translation is CASTNEESSYEQYF. The chain carries TRBV6-5 and TRBJ2-7; D is ambiguous. This CDR3 is built from 14 residues. Germline CDR1 MNHEY, CDR2 SVGAGI. The germline V and J ends were trimmed by 7 bases and 0 bases, with 13 bases remaining between them.

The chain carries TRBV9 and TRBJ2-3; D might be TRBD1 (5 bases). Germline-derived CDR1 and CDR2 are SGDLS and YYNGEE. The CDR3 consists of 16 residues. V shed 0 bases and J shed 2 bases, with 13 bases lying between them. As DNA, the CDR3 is TGTGCCAGCAGCGTAGGCAACCAGGGTGTCACAGATACGCAGTATTTT. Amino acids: CASSVGNQGVTDTQYF.

Here the CDR3 reads CASSQDPVTGLGYGYTF. In DNA form, the CDR3 reads TGCGCCAGCAGCCAGGACCCCGTCACGGGGTTGGGCTATGGCTACACCTTC. The rearrangement links TRBV4-1 to TRBJ1-2; D call uncertain. The ends were cut back, 3 bases at V and 4 bases at J, with 21 bases in the middle. Germline CDR1 and CDR2: MGHRA and YSYEKL. The CDR3 consists of 17 residues.

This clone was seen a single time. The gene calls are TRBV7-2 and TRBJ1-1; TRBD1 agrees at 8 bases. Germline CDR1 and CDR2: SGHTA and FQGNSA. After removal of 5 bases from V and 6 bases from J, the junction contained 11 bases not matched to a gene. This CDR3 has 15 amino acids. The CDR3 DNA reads TGTGCCAGCAGCCACAGGACAGGGAAAGGGCCTGAAGCTTTCTTT. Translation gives CASSHRTGKGPEAFF.

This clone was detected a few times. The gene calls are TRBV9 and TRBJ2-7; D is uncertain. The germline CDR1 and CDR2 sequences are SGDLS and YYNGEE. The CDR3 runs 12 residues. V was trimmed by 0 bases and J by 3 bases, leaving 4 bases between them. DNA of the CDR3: TGTGCCAGCAGCGTAGACGGCTACGAGCAGTACTTC. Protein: CASSVDGYEQYF.

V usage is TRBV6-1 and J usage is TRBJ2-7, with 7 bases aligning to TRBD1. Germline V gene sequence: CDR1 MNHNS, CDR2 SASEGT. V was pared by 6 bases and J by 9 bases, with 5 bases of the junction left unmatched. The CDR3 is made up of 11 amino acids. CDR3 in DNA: TGTGCCAGCAGGGAGACAGGGCTGCAGTACTTC. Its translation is CASRETGLQYF.

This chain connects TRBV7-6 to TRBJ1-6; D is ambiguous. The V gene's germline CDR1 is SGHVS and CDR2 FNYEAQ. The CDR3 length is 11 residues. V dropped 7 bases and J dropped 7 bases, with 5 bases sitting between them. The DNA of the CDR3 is TGTGCCAGCACCCTCAATTCACCCCTCCACTTT. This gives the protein CASTLNSPLHF.

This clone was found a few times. The CDR3 bases are TGTGCCAGCAGTTCTAACAGGGAGACTTCACCCCTCCACTTT. This codes for CASSSNRETSPLHF. The gene calls are TRBV27 and TRBJ1-6, with D possibly matching TRBD1 (6 bases). The ends were cut back, 4 bases at V and 9 bases at J, with 13 bases in the middle. CDR1 is MNHEY, CDR2 SMNVEV, per germline (reference sequence). This CDR3 comprises 14 residues.

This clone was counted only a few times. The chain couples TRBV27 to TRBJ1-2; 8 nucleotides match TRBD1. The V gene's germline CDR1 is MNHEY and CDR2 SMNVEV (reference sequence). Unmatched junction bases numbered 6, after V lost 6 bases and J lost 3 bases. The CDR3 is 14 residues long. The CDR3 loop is CASSSGTGHYGYTF. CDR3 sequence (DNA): TGTGCCAGCAGCTCAGGGACAGGCCACTATGGCTACACCTTC.

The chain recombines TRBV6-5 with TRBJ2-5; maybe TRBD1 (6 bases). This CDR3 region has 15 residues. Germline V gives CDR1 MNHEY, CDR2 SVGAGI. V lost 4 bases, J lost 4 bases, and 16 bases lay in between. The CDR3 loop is CASSFTGMIGETQYF. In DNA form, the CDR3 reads TGTGCCAGCAGTTTCACAGGGATGATCGGAGAGACCCAGTACTTC.

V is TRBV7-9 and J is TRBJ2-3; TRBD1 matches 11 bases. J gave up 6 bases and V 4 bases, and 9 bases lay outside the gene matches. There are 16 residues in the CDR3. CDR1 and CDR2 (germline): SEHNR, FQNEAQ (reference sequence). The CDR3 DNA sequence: TGTGCCAGCAGCTATCTCGGACAGGGGGCTGGGGATACGCAGTATTTT. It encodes CASSYLGQGAGDTQYF.

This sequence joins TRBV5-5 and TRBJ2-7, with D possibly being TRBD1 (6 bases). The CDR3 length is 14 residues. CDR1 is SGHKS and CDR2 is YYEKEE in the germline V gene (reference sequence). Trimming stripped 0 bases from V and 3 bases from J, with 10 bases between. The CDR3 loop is CASSLVSRGYEQYF. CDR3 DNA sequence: TGTGCCAGCAGCTTGGTGAGCAGGGGCTACGAGCAGTACTTC.

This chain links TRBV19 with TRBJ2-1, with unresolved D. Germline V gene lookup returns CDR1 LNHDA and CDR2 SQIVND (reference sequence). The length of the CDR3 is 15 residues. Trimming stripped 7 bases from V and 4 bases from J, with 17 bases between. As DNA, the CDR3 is TGTGCCAGTACCAAAAGTCGGGTTTCATACAATGAGCAGTTCTTC. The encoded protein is CASTKSRVSYNEQFF.

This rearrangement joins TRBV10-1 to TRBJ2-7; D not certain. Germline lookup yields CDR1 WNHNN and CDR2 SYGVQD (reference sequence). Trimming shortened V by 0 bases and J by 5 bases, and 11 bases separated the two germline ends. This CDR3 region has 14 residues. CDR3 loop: CASSESWPRDEQYF. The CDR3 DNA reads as TGCGCCAGCAGTGAGTCTTGGCCCCGGGACGAGCAGTACTTC.

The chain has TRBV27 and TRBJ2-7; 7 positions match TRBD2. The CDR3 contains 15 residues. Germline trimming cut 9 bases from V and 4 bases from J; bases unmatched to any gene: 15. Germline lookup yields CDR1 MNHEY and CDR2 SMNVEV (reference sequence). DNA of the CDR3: TGTGCCAGTAACCTAGTGGGGGGGGTGGGATACGAGCAGTACTTC. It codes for CASNLVGGVGYEQYF.

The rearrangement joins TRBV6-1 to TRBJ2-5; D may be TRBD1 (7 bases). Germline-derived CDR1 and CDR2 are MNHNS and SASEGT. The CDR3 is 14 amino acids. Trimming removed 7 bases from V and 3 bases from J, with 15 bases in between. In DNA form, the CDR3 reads TGTGCCAGCAAAGGGGGCAGGGAGGAAGAGACCCAGTACTTC. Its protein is CASKGGREEETQYF.

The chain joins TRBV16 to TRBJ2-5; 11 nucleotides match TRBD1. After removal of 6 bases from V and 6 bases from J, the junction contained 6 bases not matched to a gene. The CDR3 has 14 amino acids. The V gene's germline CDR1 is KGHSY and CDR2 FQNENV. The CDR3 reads CASSRTGGAQTQYF. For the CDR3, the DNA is TGTGCCAGCAGTCGGACAGGGGGCGCCCAGACCCAGTACTTC.